Following are 10 T cell receptor beta chains from one sample sequenced in a study of CD4 T cells in relation to SARS-CoV-2 and coronaviruses. The antigens for these receptors are not known. Before the COVID-19 pandemic, during about 2011-2019, CD4+ T cells were taken from unexposed donors. After about 10 days of culture, CD4+ T cells were isolated. Profiling relied on immunoSEQ multiplex PCR, and the TCRdb table lists in-frame clones only, not all of them. The sample lists 20,000 to 25,000 clones; 76% were seen once. The sample taken for sequencing was CD4+ T cells from PBMCs, cultured in vitro. Receptors originate from a human donor in good health.

The chain combines TRBV9 with TRBJ1-2; 10 bases are shared with TRBD1. This CDR3 contains 16 residues. V shed 4 bases and J 5 bases; nucleotides not matched to a gene: 11. CDR1 SGDLS and CDR2 YYNGEE come from the germline V gene. The CDR3 is CASSRILGTGEYGYTF. DNA for the CDR3: TGTGCCAGCAGCCGGATTTTGGGGACAGGGGAGTATGGCTACACCTTC.

This rearrangement joins TRBV7-9 to TRBJ1-1; D is possibly TRBD1 (6 bases). Trimming left V 5 bases short and J 2 bases short, with 9 bases between. The CDR3 covers 13 residues. The germline CDR1 and CDR2 sequences are SEHNR and FQNEAQ (reference sequence). The CDR3 DNA reads as TGTGCCAGCAGCGCGGACAGCAACACTGAAGCTTTCTTT. Its translation is CASSADSNTEAFF.

The V call is TRBV5-6, the J call TRBJ2-5; D not resolved. V lost 0 bases and J lost 3, with 9 bases in between. The CDR3 runs to 14 residues. The germline gives CDR1 SGHDT, CDR2 YYEEEE. The CDR3 spells CASSLALVEETQYF. CDR3 sequence (DNA): TGTGCCAGCAGCTTGGCTTTGGTCGAAGAGACCCAGTACTTC.

This clone is a singleton in its sample. This chain connects TRBV19 to TRBJ2-2, with a weak D call TRBD2 (6 bases). V lost 6 bases and J lost 6, with 17 bases in between. CDR1 is LNHDA and CDR2 is SQIVND in the germline V gene (reference sequence). This CDR3 has 15 residues. The CDR3 DNA is TGTGCCAGTAGCTTAGCGGTGGCCTTCCCCGGGGAGCTGTTTTTT. Translation: CASSLAVAFPGELFF. The whole variable domain, remainder taken from reference TRBV19 and TRBJ2-2, is DGGITQSPKYLFRKEGQNVTLSCEQNLNHDAMYWYRQDPGQGLRLIYYSQIVNDFQKGDIAEGYSVSREKKESFPLTVTSAQKNPTAFYLCASSLAVAFPGELFFGEGSRLTVL.

This clone was seen once. This chain joins TRBV21-1 and TRBJ1-6; the listed D gene, TRBD1, was not tested against the DNA. TRBV21-1 represents a pseudogene. The CDR3 totals 14 residues. The CDR3 nucleotides read TGTGCCAGCAGCAAAGGGGACAGAAATTCACCCCTCCACTTT. It codes for CASSKGDRNSPLHF.

This clone has just a few counts. This sequence joins TRBV19 and TRBJ1-1; 7 nucleotides match TRBD1. The V gene end was trimmed by 4 bases and the J gene end by 8 bases; junction bases not matched to a gene: 4. The CDR3 is made up of 12 amino acids. Germline V gives CDR1 LNHDA, CDR2 SQIVND (reference sequence). As DNA, the CDR3 is TGTGCCAGTAGTAGGCTGGACAGGGAAGCTTTCTTT. This translates into CASSRLDREAFF. Complete variable domain (other parts from reference TRBV19 and TRBJ1-1): DGGITQSPKYLFRKEGQNVTLSCEQNLNHDAMYWYRQDPGQGLRLIYYSQIVNDFQKGDIAEGYSVSREKKESFPLTVTSAQKNPTAFYLCASSRLDREAFFGQGTRLTVV.

V usage is TRBV6-4 and J usage is TRBJ2-3; D unresolved. V was cut by 6 bases and J by 0 bases, with 10 bases left in between. CDR1 and CDR2 (germline): MRHNA, SNTAGT. The CDR3 length is 14 residues. The CDR3 region is CASSVGSSTDTQYF. The CDR3 region has the DNA TGTGCCAGCAGCGTAGGAAGTAGCACAGATACGCAGTATTTT.

This clone occurred once. The chain recombines TRBV19 with TRBJ2-4; 9 nucleotides agree with TRBD2. CDR1 LNHDA and CDR2 SQIVND come from the germline V gene (reference sequence). Unmatched junction bases numbered 9, after V lost 3 bases and J lost 9 bases. CDR3 length equals 15 residues. The CDR3 loop reads CASSMGASGNGIQYF. In DNA form, the CDR3 reads TGTGCCAGTAGTATGGGGGCTAGCGGGAATGGCATTCAGTACTTC.

J is TRBJ1-1 and V is TRBV19; D remains ambiguous. This CDR3 has 12 residues. V was clipped by 4 bases and J by 4 bases, with 7 bases between them. Germline V gene sequence: CDR1 LNHDA, CDR2 SQIVND (reference sequence). The CDR3 region is CASSKWSTEAFF. The CDR3 DNA sequence: TGTGCCAGTAGTAAGTGGAGCACTGAAGCTTTCTTT. The entire variable domain, with the rest obtained from reference TRBV19 and TRBJ1-1, is as follows: DGGITQSPKYLFRKEGQNVTLSCEQNLNHDAMYWYRQDPGQGLRLIYYSQIVNDFQKGDIAEGYSVSREKKESFPLTVTSAQKNPTAFYLCASSKWSTEAFFGQGTRLTVV.

The chain uses TRBV25-1 and TRBJ2-3; no definite D call. This CDR3 comprises 14 residues. Trimming removed 2 bases from V and 0 bases from J, with 6 bases in between. Germline lookup yields CDR1 MGHDK and CDR2 SYGVNS. The CDR3 sequence is CASSERTSTDTQYF. DNA for the CDR3: TGTGCCAGCAGTGAACGTACTAGCACAGATACGCAGTATTTT. Together with reference TRBV25-1 and TRBJ2-3, the CDR3 gives the full variable domain: EADIYQTPRYLVIGTGKKITLECSQTMGHDKMYWYQQDPGMELHLIHYSYGVNSTEKGDLSSESTVSRIRTEHFPLTLESARPSHTSQYLCASSERTSTDTQYFGPGTRLTVL.